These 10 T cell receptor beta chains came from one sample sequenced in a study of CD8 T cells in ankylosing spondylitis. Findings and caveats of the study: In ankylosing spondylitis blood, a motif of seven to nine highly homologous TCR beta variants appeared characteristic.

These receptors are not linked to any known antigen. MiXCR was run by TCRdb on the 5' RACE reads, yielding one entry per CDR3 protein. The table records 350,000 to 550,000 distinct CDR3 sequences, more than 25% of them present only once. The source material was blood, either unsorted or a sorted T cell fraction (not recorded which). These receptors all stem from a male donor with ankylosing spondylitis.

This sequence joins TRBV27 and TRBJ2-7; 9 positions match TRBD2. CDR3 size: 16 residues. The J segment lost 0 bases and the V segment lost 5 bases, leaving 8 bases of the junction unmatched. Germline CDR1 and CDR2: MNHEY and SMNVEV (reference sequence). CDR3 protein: CASSPRLAESSYEQYV. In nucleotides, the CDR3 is TGTGCCAGCAGTCCCCGACTAGCGGAGAGCTCCTACGAGCAGTACGTC.

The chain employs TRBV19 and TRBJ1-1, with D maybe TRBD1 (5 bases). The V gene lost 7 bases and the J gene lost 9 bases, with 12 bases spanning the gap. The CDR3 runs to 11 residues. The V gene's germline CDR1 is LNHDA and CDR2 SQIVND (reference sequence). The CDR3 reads CASTLGDKAFF. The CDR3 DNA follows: TGTGCCAGTACCTTGGGGGATAAAGCTTTCTTT.

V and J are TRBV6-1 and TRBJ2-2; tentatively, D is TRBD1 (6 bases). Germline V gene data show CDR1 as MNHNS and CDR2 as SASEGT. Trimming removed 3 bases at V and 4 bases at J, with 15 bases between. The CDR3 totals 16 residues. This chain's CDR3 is CASSEPGAPSTGELFF. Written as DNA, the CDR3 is TGTGCCAGCAGTGAGCCAGGGGCCCCGAGCACCGGGGAGCTGTTTTTT.

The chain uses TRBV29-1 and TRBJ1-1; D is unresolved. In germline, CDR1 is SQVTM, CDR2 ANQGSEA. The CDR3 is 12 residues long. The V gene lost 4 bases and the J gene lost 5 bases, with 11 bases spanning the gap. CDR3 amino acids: CSVAPLGTEAFF. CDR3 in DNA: TGCAGCGTTGCGCCTCTTGGGACTGAAGCTTTCTTT.

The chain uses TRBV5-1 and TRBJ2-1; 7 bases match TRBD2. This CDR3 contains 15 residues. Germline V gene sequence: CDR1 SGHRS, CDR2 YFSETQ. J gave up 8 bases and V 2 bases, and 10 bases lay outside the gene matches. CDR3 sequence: CASSFLAGDVDEQFF. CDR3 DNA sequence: TGCGCCAGCAGCTTTCTGGCGGGAGATGTGGATGAGCAGTTCTTC.

CDR3 in amino acids: CAISRLNYNEQFF. CDR3 nucleotide sequence: TGTGCCATCTCCAGACTGAACTACAATGAGCAGTTCTTC. The chain carries TRBV24-1 and TRBJ2-1; D uncertain. The CDR3 sequence is 13 residues long. CDR1 is KGHDR and CDR2 is SFDVKD in the germline V gene. Deletions cut 11 bases from V and 3 bases from J, with 13 bases between.

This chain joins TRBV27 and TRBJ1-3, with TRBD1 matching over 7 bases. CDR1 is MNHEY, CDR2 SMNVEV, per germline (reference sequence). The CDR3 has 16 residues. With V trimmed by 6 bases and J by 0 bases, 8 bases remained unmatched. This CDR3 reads CASSPQTGLSGNTIYF. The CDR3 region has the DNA TGTGCCAGCAGCCCACAGACAGGGCTCTCTGGAAACACCATATATTTT.

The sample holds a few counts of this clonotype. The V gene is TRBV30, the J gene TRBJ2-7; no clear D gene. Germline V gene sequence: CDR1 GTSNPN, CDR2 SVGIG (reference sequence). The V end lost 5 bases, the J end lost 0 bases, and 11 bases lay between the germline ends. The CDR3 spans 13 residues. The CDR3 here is CAWGSRRSYEQYF. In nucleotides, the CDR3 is TGTGCCTGGGGCTCTAGGCGCTCCTACGAGCAGTACTTC.

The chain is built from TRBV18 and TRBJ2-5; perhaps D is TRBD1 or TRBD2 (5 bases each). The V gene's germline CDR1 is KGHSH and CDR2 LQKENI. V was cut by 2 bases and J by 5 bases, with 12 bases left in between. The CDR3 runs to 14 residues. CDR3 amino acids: CASSPAQGEETQYF. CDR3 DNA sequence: TGTGCCAGCTCACCAGCGCAGGGAGAGGAGACCCAGTACTTC.

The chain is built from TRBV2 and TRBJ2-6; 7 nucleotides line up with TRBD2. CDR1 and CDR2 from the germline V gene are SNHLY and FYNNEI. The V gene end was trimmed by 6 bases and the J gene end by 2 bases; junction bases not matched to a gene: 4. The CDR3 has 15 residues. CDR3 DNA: TGTGCCAGCAGAGCGGGAAGGACTGGGGCCAACGTCCTGACTTTC. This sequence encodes CASRAGRTGANVLTF.